This is a list of T cell receptor beta chains from one sample in a study of human T cells and chemical hapten exposure. TCRdb independently ran MiXCR on the RACE reads; one entry per CDR3 protein. This sample has some 96,000 distinct CDR3 sequences, with 25% to 30% found just once. This sample comprised whole blood, obtained in connection with sensitization to the hapten diphenylcyclopropenone (DPC). Receptors originate from a middle-aged man with alopecia areata. Some clones in this sample may be carry-over from other donors' samples. Each CDR3 is given with its conserved first and last residue. Fields, in order: clone size, J gene, V gene, D gene, CDR3 protein, CDR3 DNA. D genes are given only for firm matches. Size is omitted from some rows. Given values are once, few, many or a class for expanded clones.

>many|TRBJ1-1|TRBV10-2|.
CASSGIWGTAEEAFF
TGCGCCAGCAGTGGGATCTGGGGGACCGCTGAGGAAGCTTTCTTT
>.|TRBJ2-3|TRBV15|TRBD2
CATSRDLLAESTDTQYF
TGTGCCACCAGCAGAGATTTACTAGCGGAGAGCACAGATACGCAGTATTTT
>.|TRBJ2-1|TRBV5-1|.
CASSLNPGSMNEQFF
TGCGCCAGCAGCTTGAACCCCGGGAGTATGAATGAGCAGTTCTTC
>.|TRBJ2-3|TRBV29-1|TRBD2
CSVEGGRSTDTRYF
TGCAGCGTTGAGGGCGGGAGATCAACAGATACGCGGTATTTT
>.|TRBJ2-7|TRBV28|.
CASSLSLPGPLGYEQYF
TGTGCCAGCAGTTTATCACTTCCGGGACCTTTAGGCTACGAGCAGTACTTC
>few|TRBJ2-7|TRBV6-6|TRBD2
CASSITSGRGEQYF
TGTGCCAGCAGCATTACTAGCGGGAGAGGCGAGCAGTACTTC
>.|TRBJ2-1|TRBV20-1|TRBD1
CSACPWDRPFNEQFF
TGCAGTGCCTGCCCCTGGGACAGGCCCTTCAATGAGCAGTTCTTC
>.|TRBJ2-2|TRBV7-9|TRBD2
CASSLAPAGGPNTGELFF
TGTGCCAGCAGCTTAGCGCCCGCGGGAGGGCCAAACACCGGGGAGCTGTTTTTT
>few|TRBJ2-1|TRBV20-1|.
CSERGGTGEQFF
TGCAGTGAAAGGGGGGGGACCGGTGAGCAGTTCTTC
>.|TRBJ2-4|TRBV20-1|.
CSARTTGAKNIQYF
TGCAGTGCTAGGACGACGGGGGCCAAAAACATTCAGTACTTC
>few|TRBJ2-2|TRBV29-1|TRBD1
CSVGTGNTGELFF
TGCAGCGTTGGGACAGGGAACACCGGGGAGCTGTTTTTT
>.|TRBJ2-7|TRBV20-1|TRBD1
CSARDREGRYEQYF
TGCAGTGCTAGGGACAGGGAAGGCCGCTACGAGCAGTACTTC
>few|TRBJ1-5|TRBV6-2/TRBV6-3|TRBD1
CASSYSVSLPGGQPQHF
TGTGCCAGCAGTTACTCGGTCAGCTTGCCAGGGGGTCAGCCCCAGCATTTT
>few|TRBJ2-4|TRBV20-1|.
CSARVSFGGSAKNIQYF
TGCAGTGCTAGAGTATCTTTTGGAGGGTCGGCCAAAAACATTCAGTACTTC
>once|TRBJ1-2|TRBV30|TRBD1
CAATGSGYGYTF
TGTGCCGCGACAGGGTCCGGGTATGGCTACACCTTC
>.|TRBJ1-5|TRBV10-3|.
CAISESQLNQPQHF
TGTGCCATCAGTGAGTCCCAGCTCAATCAGCCCCAGCATTTT
>.|TRBJ2-7|TRBV18|.
CASSPNPYEQYF
TGTGCCAGCTCACCCAACCCCTACGAGCAGTACTTC
>.|TRBJ2-1|TRBV12-3/TRBV12-4|.
CASLRWNEQFF
TGTGCCAGCCTGAGGTGGAATGAGCAGTTCTTC
>.|TRBJ2-3|TRBV7-2|TRBD1
CASRRDSSTDTQYF
TGTGCCAGCAGACGGGACAGTAGCACAGATACGCAGTATTTT
>few|TRBJ2-3|TRBV4-3|.
CASSHKGIGSDTQYF
TGCGCCAGCAGTCACAAGGGGATAGGGAGTGATACGCAGTATTTT
>.|TRBJ1-5|TRBV27|TRBD1
CASSSKQGAQPQHF
TGTGCCAGCAGTTCGAAACAGGGGGCCCAGCCCCAGCATTTT
>once|TRBJ2-7|TRBV29-1|TRBD1
CSVDAGQGAGEQYF
TGCAGCGTTGACGCGGGACAGGGGGCAGGCGAGCAGTACTTC
>.|TRBJ2-5|TRBV3-1|TRBD2
CASSPLAGGETQYF
TGTGCCAGCAGCCCTTTAGCGGGAGGTGAGACCCAGTACTTC
>few|TRBJ2-2|TRBV20-1|TRBD2
CSAINSGLAGSNTGELFF
TGCAGTGCTATCAATTCGGGACTAGCGGGATCGAACACCGGGGAGCTGTTTTTT
>.|TRBJ2-3|TRBV9|.
CASSVGSDYADTQYF
TGTGCCAGCAGCGTAGGATCCGACTACGCAGATACGCAGTATTTT
>few|TRBJ1-1|TRBV12-3/TRBV12-4|.
CASSSRNLNTEAFF
TGTGCCAGCAGTTCCCGAAACCTGAACACTGAAGCTTTCTTT
>.|TRBJ2-2|TRBV2|TRBD2
CASRTGTSPGELFF
TGTGCCAGCAGGACGGGGACTAGCCCCGGGGAGCTGTTTTTT
>.|TRBJ2-1|TRBV2|TRBD1
CASSGQGYNEQFF
TGTGCCAGCAGTGGACAGGGTTACAATGAGCAGTTCTTC
>.|TRBJ2-2|TRBV28|TRBD2
CASSLSASGNTGELFF
TGTGCCAGCAGTTTATCGGCTAGCGGGAACACCGGGGAGCTGTTTTTT
>few|TRBJ2-3|TRBV18|TRBD2
CASPTEGGPPDTQYF
TGTGCCAGCCCGACGGAGGGAGGGCCCCCAGATACGCAGTATTTT
>few|TRBJ2-2|TRBV24-1|TRBD1
CATTGTGGLSGELFF
TGTGCCACCACTGGGACAGGGGGCTTATCCGGGGAGCTGTTTTTT
>few|TRBJ1-1|TRBV7-2|.
CASSSRVNTEAFF
TGTGCCAGCAGCAGCCGAGTGAACACTGAAGCTTTCTTT
>few|TRBJ2-3|TRBV27|TRBD2
CASSPRDGGINTQYF
TGTGCCAGCAGTCCCCGGGACGGGGGGATCAATACGCAGTATTTT
>few|TRBJ2-5|TRBV5-5|.
CASSQPVETQYF
TGTGCCAGCAGCCAGCCGGTGGAGACCCAGTACTTC
>.|TRBJ1-1|TRBV6-1|.
CASGTPVNTEAFF
TGTGCCAGCGGGACGCCTGTGAACACTGAAGCTTTCTTT
>.|TRBJ1-4|TRBV6-5|TRBD1
CASTDWAGTGSRKLFF
TGTGCCAGCACCGACTGGGCCGGGACAGGCTCCCGAAAACTGTTTTTT
>.|TRBJ2-3|TRBV14|.
CASSVDNFAEDTQYF
TGTGCCAGCAGCGTAGACAACTTCGCGGAGGATACGCAGTATTTT
>few|TRBJ2-1|TRBV3-1|.
CASSQDVGSLLNQFF
TGTGCCAGCAGCCAAGATGTAGGTAGTCTTCTGAACCAGTTCTTC
>.|TRBJ1-4|TRBV5-1|.
CASSLSTTNEKLFF
TGCGCCAGCAGCTTAAGCACAACTAATGAAAAACTGTTTTTT
>.|TRBJ1-6|TRBV12-3/TRBV12-4|.
CASTLGRLNSPLHF
TGTGCCAGCACCCTCGGACGGCTAAATTCACCCCTCCACTTT